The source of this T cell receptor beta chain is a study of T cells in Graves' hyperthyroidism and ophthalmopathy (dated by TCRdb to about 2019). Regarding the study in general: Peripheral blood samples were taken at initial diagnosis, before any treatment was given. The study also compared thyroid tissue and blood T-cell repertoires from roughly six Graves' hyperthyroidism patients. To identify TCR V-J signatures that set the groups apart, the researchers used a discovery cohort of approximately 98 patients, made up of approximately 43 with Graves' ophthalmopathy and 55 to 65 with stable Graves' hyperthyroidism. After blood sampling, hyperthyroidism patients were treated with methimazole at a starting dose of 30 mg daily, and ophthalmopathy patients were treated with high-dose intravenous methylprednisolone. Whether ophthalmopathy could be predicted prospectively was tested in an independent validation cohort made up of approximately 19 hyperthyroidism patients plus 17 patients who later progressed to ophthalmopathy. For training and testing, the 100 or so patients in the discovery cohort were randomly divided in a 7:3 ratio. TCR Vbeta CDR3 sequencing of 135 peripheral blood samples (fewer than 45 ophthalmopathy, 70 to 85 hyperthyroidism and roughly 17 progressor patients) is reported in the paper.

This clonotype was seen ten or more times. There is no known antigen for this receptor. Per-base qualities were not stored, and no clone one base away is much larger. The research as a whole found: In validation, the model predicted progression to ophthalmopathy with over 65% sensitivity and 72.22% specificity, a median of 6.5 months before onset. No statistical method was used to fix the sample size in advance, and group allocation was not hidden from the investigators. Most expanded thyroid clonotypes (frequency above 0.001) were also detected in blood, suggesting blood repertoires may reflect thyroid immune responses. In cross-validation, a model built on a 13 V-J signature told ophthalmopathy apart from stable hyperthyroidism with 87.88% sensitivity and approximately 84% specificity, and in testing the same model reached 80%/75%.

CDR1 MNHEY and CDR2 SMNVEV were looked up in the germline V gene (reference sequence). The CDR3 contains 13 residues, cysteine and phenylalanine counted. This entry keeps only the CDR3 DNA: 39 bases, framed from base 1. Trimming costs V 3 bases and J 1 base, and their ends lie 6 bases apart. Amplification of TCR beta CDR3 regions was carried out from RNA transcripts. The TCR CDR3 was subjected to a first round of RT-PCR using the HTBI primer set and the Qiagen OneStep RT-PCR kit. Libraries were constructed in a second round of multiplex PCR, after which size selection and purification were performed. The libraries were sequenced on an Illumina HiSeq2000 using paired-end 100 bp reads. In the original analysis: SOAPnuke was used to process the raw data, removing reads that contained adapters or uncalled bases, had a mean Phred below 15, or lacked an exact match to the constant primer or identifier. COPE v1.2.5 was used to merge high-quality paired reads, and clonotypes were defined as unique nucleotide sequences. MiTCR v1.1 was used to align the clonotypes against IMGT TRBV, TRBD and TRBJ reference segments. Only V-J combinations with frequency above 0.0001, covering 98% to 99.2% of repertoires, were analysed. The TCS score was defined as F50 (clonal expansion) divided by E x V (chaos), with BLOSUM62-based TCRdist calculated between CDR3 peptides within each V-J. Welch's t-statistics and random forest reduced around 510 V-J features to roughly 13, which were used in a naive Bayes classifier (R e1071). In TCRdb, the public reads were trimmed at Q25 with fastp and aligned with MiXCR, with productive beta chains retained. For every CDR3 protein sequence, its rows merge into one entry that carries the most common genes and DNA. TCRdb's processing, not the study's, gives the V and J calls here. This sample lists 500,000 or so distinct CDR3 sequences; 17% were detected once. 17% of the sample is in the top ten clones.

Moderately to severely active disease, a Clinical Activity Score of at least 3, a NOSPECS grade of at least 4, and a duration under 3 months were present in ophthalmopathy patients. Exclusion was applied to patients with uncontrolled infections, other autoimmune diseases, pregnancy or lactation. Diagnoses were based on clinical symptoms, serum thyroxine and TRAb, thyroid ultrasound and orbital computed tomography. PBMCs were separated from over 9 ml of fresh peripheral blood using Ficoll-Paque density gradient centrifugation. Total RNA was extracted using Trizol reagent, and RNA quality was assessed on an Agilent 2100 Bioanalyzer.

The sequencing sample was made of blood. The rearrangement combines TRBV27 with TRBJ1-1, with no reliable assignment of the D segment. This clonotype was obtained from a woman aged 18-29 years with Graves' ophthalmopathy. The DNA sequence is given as TGTGCCAGCAGTTTGCAGGCGAACACTGAAGCTTTCTTT. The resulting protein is CASSLQANTEAFF.